These T cell receptor beta chains were read from a single sample in a study of tumor-infiltrating lymphocytes in localized non-small cell lung cancer. Repertoires were generated with immunoSEQ multiplex PCR, while TCRdb's copy carries only in-frame clones and drops some. The data show over 2,500 clones, roughly two fifths seen once. The sequencing input was uninvolved lung tissue not adjacent to the tumor. The receptors derive from a human donor with non-small cell lung cancer. Each CDR3 is given with its conserved first and last residue. D genes are given only for firm matches. Size values are once, few and many counts, or a class for expanded clones, and some rows have none.

v_gene: TRBV7-2
d_gene: -
j_gene: TRBJ1-2
abundance: large
CDR3aa: CASSPSGQLRDGYTF
CDR3nt: TGTGCCAGCAGCCCGTCAGGACAGCTACGAGATGGGTACACCTTC

v_gene: TRBV27
d_gene: TRBD2
j_gene: TRBJ2-7
abundance: -
CDR3aa: CASSLSVGLAGREQYF
CDR3nt: TGTGCCAGCAGTTTATCGGTGGGACTAGCGGGTCGTGAGCAGTACTTC

v_gene: TRBV7-2
d_gene: -
j_gene: TRBJ2-2
abundance: -
CDR3aa: CASSFDTGELFF
CDR3nt: TGTGCCAGCAGCTTCGACACCGGGGAGCTGTTTTTT

v_gene: TRBV5-6
d_gene: -
j_gene: TRBJ2-7
abundance: -
CDR3aa: CASSSGGYEQYF
CDR3nt: TGTGCCAGCAGCTCGGGCGGCTACGAGCAGTACTTC

v_gene: TRBV30
d_gene: -
j_gene: TRBJ1-1
abundance: once
CDR3aa: CASPTLGSEAFF
CDR3nt: TGTGCCTCCCCGACCCTTGGGTCTGAAGCTTTCTTT

v_gene: TRBV2
d_gene: TRBD1
j_gene: TRBJ1-6
abundance: once
CDR3aa: CARSSGTGSVSPLHF
CDR3nt: TGTGCCAGGTCATCGGGGACAGGGTCTGTTTCACCCCTCCACTTT

v_gene: TRBV27
d_gene: TRBD1
j_gene: TRBJ1-1
abundance: few
CDR3aa: CASRLTGVTEAFF
CDR3nt: TGTGCCAGCAGGCTGACAGGGGTCACTGAAGCTTTCTTT

v_gene: TRBV7-2
d_gene: -
j_gene: TRBJ2-4
abundance: few
CDR3aa: CASSLSGLPGVHQYF
CDR3nt: TGTGCCAGCAGCTTATCCGGGTTGCCTGGCGTCCATCAGTACTTC

v_gene: TRBV27
d_gene: -
j_gene: TRBJ2-1
abundance: -
CDR3aa: CASSLSSYNEQFF
CDR3nt: TGTGCCAGCAGTCTCAGCTCCTACAATGAGCAGTTCTTC

v_gene: TRBV7-9
d_gene: TRBD2
j_gene: TRBJ2-5
abundance: -
CDR3aa: CASTPPGRAQETQYF
CDR3nt: TGTGCCAGCACCCCCCCAGGGAGGGCCCAAGAGACCCAGTACTTC

v_gene: TRBV4-1
d_gene: -
j_gene: TRBJ1-1
abundance: -
CDR3aa: CASSQGWITMNTEAFF
CDR3nt: TGCGCCAGCAGCCAAGGGTGGATTACGATGAACACTGAAGCTTTCTTT

v_gene: TRBV23-1
d_gene: -
j_gene: TRBJ2-7
abundance: few
CDR3aa: CASSYEQYF
CDR3nt: TGCGCCAGCAGCTACGAGCAGTACTTC

v_gene: TRBV5-1
d_gene: -
j_gene: TRBJ2-7
abundance: -
CDR3aa: CASSRNYEQYF
CDR3nt: TGCGCCAGCAGCCGGAACTACGAGCAGTACTTC

v_gene: TRBV9
d_gene: TRBD2
j_gene: TRBJ2-7
abundance: medium-sized
CDR3aa: CASSPSGVSYEQYF
CDR3nt: TGTGCCAGCAGCCCTAGCGGGGTATCCTACGAGCAGTACTTC

v_gene: TRBV5-1
d_gene: -
j_gene: TRBJ1-2
abundance: -
CDR3aa: CASFTGPTNYGYTF
CDR3nt: TGCGCCAGCTTTACAGGCCCGACTAACTATGGCTACACCTTC

v_gene: TRBV29-1
d_gene: TRBD1
j_gene: TRBJ1-1
abundance: -
CDR3aa: CSVDTGVNTEAFF
CDR3nt: TGCAGCGTTGATACAGGGGTGAACACTGAAGCTTTCTTT

v_gene: TRBV7-8
d_gene: -
j_gene: TRBJ2-7
abundance: few
CDR3aa: CASSPAVGGAYYEQYF
CDR3nt: TGTGCCAGCAGCCCTGCCGTTGGGGGGGCTTATTACGAGCAGTACTTC

v_gene: TRBV6-1
d_gene: -
j_gene: TRBJ2-2
abundance: -
CDR3aa: CASSGGEAGELFF
CDR3nt: TGTGCCAGCAGCGGGGGTGAGGCCGGGGAGCTGTTTTTT

v_gene: TRBV29-1
d_gene: TRBD1
j_gene: TRBJ1-1
abundance: -
CDR3aa: CSVLKQGGMNTEAFF
CDR3nt: TGCAGCGTACTAAAACAGGGGGGCATGAACACTGAAGCTTTCTTT

v_gene: TRBV6-5
d_gene: -
j_gene: TRBJ2-7
abundance: once
CDR3aa: CASSYGFPGREQYF
CDR3nt: TGTGCCAGCAGTTACGGGTTTCCGGGACGCGAGCAGTACTTC